This paragraph reports one TCR beta chain. There are many counts of this clonotype. Its antigen is still unknown. No much larger clone exists at a distance of one base, and base qualities are not known. The CDR3 goes from the cysteine to the phenylalanine over 13 residues. This entry keeps only the CDR3 DNA: 39 bases, framed from base 1. The germline V gene yields SGHTA for CDR1 and FQGNSA for CDR2. V is pared back by 5 bases and J by 6 bases, with 11 bases lying between the germline termini. Bone marrow was sampled from every patient at the time of active disease. Bone marrow mononuclear cells were isolated by Ficoll-Hypaque density gradient centrifugation. Myeloma plasma cells were removed and CD138-negative cells were obtained by negative selection following labeling with CD138 magnetic microbeads on a MACS separator. Flow cytometry with CD138 antibodies on an Attune NxT was used to check how pure the isolated cells were. TRIzol reagent was used to extract total RNA, and a NanoDrop spectrophotometer was used to quantify the extracted RNA. Paired RNA-seq and IR-seq were performed on each patient's CD138-negative bone marrow sample.

The data belong to a study of read filtering for tumor transcriptome and immune sequencing (dated by TCRdb to 2020 to 2022). Background on the whole study: The cohort consisted of approximately 17 male and 14 female patients, with a mean age of around 66 years and an age range of about 45 to 90. Per sample, about 4.05 to 11 million TCR-region mapped reads were obtained with IR-seq, compared with only about 85 to 1,400 with RNA-seq. After DNase treatment, whole-transcriptome libraries were prepared using the TruSeq RNA Access Library Prep Kit. One of the main goals was to work out a read-filtering strategy for immune repertoire data, in particular whether clonotypes backed by only a single read should be removed. Under revised international staging, eight or nine patients fell into R-ISS I, 15 or so into R-ISS II and roughly 7 into R-ISS III. Using the same bone marrow samples, the study ran both targeted immune repertoire sequencing and bulk whole-transcriptome sequencing and then compared the TCR repertoires from each method. Paper-wide results and their limitations: In IR-seq, single-read clonotypes were roughly four fifths of clonotypes but about 3.5% of total reads; in RNA-seq they were roughly 72% of clonotypes and 35% to 55% of reads. Clonotypes were captured by IR-seq at much higher depth and more reliably than by RNA-seq, and smaller IR-seq throughput was sufficient for identification of most shared clonotypes. Removing single-read clonotypes increased the correlation between IR-seq and RNA-seq shared clonotype proportions. The sorted CD138-negative fraction was a mixed bone marrow immune population, not purified T cells.

TCR libraries were built from roughly 400 ng RNA with the Immunoverse kit, using molecular barcoded adaptors covering alpha/delta and beta/gamma chains. TCR library preparation used the same RNA that was used for transcriptome sequencing. TCR libraries were sequenced on an Illumina HiSeq 4000 with 2 x 150 cycles. As for how the authors treated the data: Using MiXCR, which included quality filtering and error correction, TCR reads were aligned to human V, D, J and C references and then assembled into CDR3 clonotypes. Clonotype counts and gene usage diversity were analyzed with the tcR package in R. For inspection of raw mapping reads, RNA-seq reads were mapped by STAR aligner version 2.5.3a onto GRCh37 of the human genome. To test how sequencing depth affects detected clonotypes, IR-seq fastq files were randomly downsampled with Seqtk 1.3. The public reads were run again by TCRdb, first through fastp at Q25 and then through MiXCR, and only productive beta chains were kept. Rows are combined by CDR3 protein, so each entry shows the most common genes and DNA. The V and J calls come from TCRdb's annotation, not from the publication. In all, the sample holds 130,000 or so distinct CDR3 sequences, and approximately 13% of those were seen once. The top ten clones comprise 8% to 9% of the sample.

The chain is encoded by TRBV7-2 joined to TRBJ1-5; D gene: possibly TRBD1, on 5 matching bases. The sample consisted of a population of CD138-negative cells sorted from bone marrow. The cell subset or site label here, explained by the study, means: bone marrow mononuclear cells depleted of CD138+ plasma/myeloma cells by negative magnetic selection. This receptor was obtained from a donor at least 40 years old with multiple myeloma. The CDR3: CASSPQGSQPQHF. The DNA sequence follows: TGTGCCAGCAGCCCGCAGGGTAGTCAGCCCCAGCATTTT.